A single sample gave rise to the 17 T cell receptor beta chains below, sequenced in a study of shared clonotypes between healthy human individuals. Clones were read by immunoSEQ multiplex PCR, and TCRdb kept only the in-frame ones, dropping some. The sample lists roughly 1.4 million clones, approximately 98.5% occurring once. The sequenced sample was naive CD4+ T cells sorted from blood. Subset in this sample: CD45RA+ positively selected. These receptors all come from a man younger than 40 in good health.

This CDR3 reads CASSLGGTSGPNYEQYF. CDR3 nucleotide sequence: TGTGCCAGCAGCTTAGGGGGGACTAGCGGGCCGAACTACGAGCAGTACTTC. This chain uses TRBV7-8 with TRBJ2-7, with 12 bases matching TRBD2. With V trimmed by 1 base and J by 3 bases, 7 bases remained unmatched. CDR1 and CDR2 from the germline V gene are SGHVS and FQNEAQ. CDR3 size: 17 residues.

CDR3 amino acids: CASSPLDGGDTQYF. The CDR3 DNA is TGTGCCAGCTCACCCCTGGACGGAGGCGATACGCAGTATTTT. The genes are TRBV18 and TRBJ2-3; tentatively, D is TRBD2 (5 bases). The CDR3 contains 14 residues. Germline lookup yields CDR1 KGHSH and CDR2 LQKENI. V dropped 3 bases and J dropped 6 bases, with 13 bases sitting between them. The whole variable domain, filled in from reference TRBV18 and TRBJ2-3, reads NAGVMQNPRHLVRRRGQEARLRCSPMKGHSHVYWYRQLPEEGLKFMVYLQKENIIDESGMPKERFSAEFPKEGPSILRIQQVVRGDSAAYFCASSPLDGGDTQYFGPGTRLTVL.

This rearrangement joins TRBV14 to TRBJ2-1; 12 bases are a match to TRBD2. Germline loops: CDR1 SGHDN, CDR2 FVKESK. V was clipped by 0 bases and J by 0 bases; unmatched bases: 12. The CDR3 runs 21 residues. The CDR3 DNA follows: TGTGCCAGCAGCCAAGATTCCGGACTAGCGGGATTTTGGGGCTCCTACAATGAGCAGTTCTTC. Its translation is CASSQDSGLAGFWGSYNEQFF.

In DNA, the CDR3 is TGTGCCAGCAGCTTCACTAGGGATAATGAGCAGTTCTTC. Amino acid sequence: CASSFTRDNEQFF. V and J are TRBV11-3 and TRBJ2-1, with TRBD2 as a possible D gene (5 bases). Germline V lookup: CDR1 SGHNT, CDR2 YENEEA. CDR3 length: 13 amino acids. V gave up 3 bases and J gave up 7 bases, with 10 bases separating them. Full variable domain (outside the CDR3, taken from reference TRBV11-3 and TRBJ2-1): EAGVVQSPRYKIIEKKQPVAFWCNPISGHNTLYWYLQNLGQGPELLIRYENEEAVDDSQLPKDRFSAERLKGVDSTLKIQPAELGDSAVYLCASSFTRDNEQFFGPGTRLTVL.

The rearrangement links TRBV4-1 to TRBJ1-5; no firm D call. The CDR3 length is 14 residues. Germline assignment: CDR1 MGHRA and CDR2 YSYEKL. Trimming cost V 1 base and J 7 bases, with 11 bases left between them. CDR3 loop: CASSQVGGRQPQHF. In DNA, the CDR3 is TGCGCCAGCAGCCAAGTGGGAGGGCGACAGCCCCAGCATTTT.

The chain has TRBV18 and TRBJ2-1, with 10 nucleotides matching TRBD2. CDR1 is KGHSH, CDR2 LQKENI, per germline. This CDR3 has 16 residues. With 4 bases clipped from V and 4 bases from J, the junction kept 7 bases outside the gene matches. CDR3 region: CASSQLTSGEYNEQFF. CDR3 DNA sequence: TGTGCCAGCTCACAACTAACTAGCGGGGAGTACAATGAGCAGTTCTTC.

V is TRBV27 and J is TRBJ1-5, with TRBD1 identical over 9 bases. CDR1 and CDR2 from the germline V gene are MNHEY and SMNVEV (reference sequence). V lost 6 bases and J lost 6; bases outside the gene matches: 6. CDR3 length equals 14 residues. CDR3: CASRAYRGLQPQHF. The DNA of the CDR3 is TGTGCCAGCAGGGCGTACAGGGGGCTTCAGCCCCAGCATTTT.

The chain couples TRBV5-1 to TRBJ2-1; the match to TRBD2 covers 8 bases. J gave up 0 bases and V 0 bases, and 8 bases lay outside the gene matches. Germline lookup yields CDR1 SGHRS and CDR2 YFSETQ. This CDR3 is 18 amino acids long. In DNA form, the CDR3 reads TGCGCCAGCAGCTTGGAGGTAATAGCGGGGCCCTCCTACAATGAGCAGTTCTTC. Amino acid sequence: CASSLEVIAGPSYNEQFF.

With respect to this clone: Other DNA sequences in this specimen translate into the identical CDR3. The rearrangement links TRBV6-5 to TRBJ2-5, with TRBD1 matching over 10 bases. Germline V gives CDR1 MNHEY, CDR2 SVGAGI. V was pared by 3 bases and J by 4 bases, with 5 bases of the junction left unmatched. CDR3 length equals 15 residues. CDR3 residues: CASSYSRTGGETQYF. CDR3 sequence (DNA): TGTGCCAGCAGTTATTCTCGGACAGGGGGAGAGACCCAGTACTTC.

The V call is TRBV9, the J call TRBJ2-1; no firm D call. Trimming stripped 0 bases from V and 10 bases from J, with 20 bases between. CDR3 size: 16 residues. Germline values: CDR1 SGDLS, CDR2 YYNGEE. The CDR3 loop reads CASSVDDLRVGLEQFF. The CDR3 DNA reads as TGTGCCAGCAGCGTAGATGACCTTAGGGTTGGTCTGGAGCAGTTCTTC.

V gene TRBV27 combines with J gene TRBJ2-1; TRBD2 is a possible D gene (5 bases). CDR1 is MNHEY, CDR2 SMNVEV, per germline (reference sequence). The CDR3 totals 17 residues. V was clipped by 3 bases and J by 7 bases, with 22 bases between them. The CDR3 DNA follows: TGTGCCAGCAGTTTCGCCTTTTCGGCTAGCAGGATAAATGAGCAGTTCTTC. It translates to CASSFAFSASRINEQFF.

The genes are TRBV30 and TRBJ2-1; weak D call: TRBD2 (6 bases). CDR1 and CDR2 (germline): GTSNPN, SVGIG (reference sequence). This CDR3 comprises 13 residues. Between the trimmed V and J ends, which lost 5 bases and 2 bases, there was a span of 10 bases. CDR3 amino acids: CAWGRGPYNEQFF. The CDR3 coding sequence is TGTGCCTGGGGGCGGGGACCCTACAATGAGCAGTTCTTC.

V gene TRBV7-9 combines with J gene TRBJ2-1; 8 bases match TRBD2. The V segment lost 3 bases and the J segment 6 bases; nucleotides outside the gene matches: 13. Germline V gene data show CDR1 as SEHNR and CDR2 as FQNEAQ (reference sequence). CDR3 size: 17 residues. Here the CDR3 DNA reads TGTGCCAGCAGCTTCCCCCCATACGGGAGGGCAGGCAATGAGCAGTTCTTC. Amino acids: CASSFPPYGRAGNEQFF.

The V call is TRBV4-1, the J call TRBJ1-5; D may be TRBD1 (6 bases). Trimming took off 1 base at V and 5 bases at J, with 12 bases between the two ends. There are 15 residues in the CDR3. Germline loops: CDR1 MGHRA, CDR2 YSYEKL. The CDR3 DNA follows: TGCGCCAGCAGCCAAGCAGGGGCGGGTGATCAGCCCCAGCATTTT. Translation gives CASSQAGAGDQPQHF.

The chain combines TRBV18 with TRBJ2-5; the match to TRBD1 covers 11 bases. Germline CDR1 is KGHSH and CDR2 is LQKENI. The CDR3 sequence is 15 residues long. V dropped 6 bases and J dropped 5; count of bases not matched to a gene: 8. The CDR3 protein is CASSARTGGRETQYF. The CDR3, as DNA: TGTGCCAGCTCTGCTCGGACAGGGGGCAGGGAGACCCAGTACTTC.

Of note for this clone: Other DNA sequences within the sample encode an identical CDR3. The DNA for the CDR3 is TGTGCCAGCAGCGTAGCTGGGGGGAGCACAGATACGCAGTATTTT. Translating it yields CASSVAGGSTDTQYF. The chain employs TRBV9 and TRBJ2-3, with D perhaps matching TRBD2 (6 bases). Germline V lookup: CDR1 SGDLS, CDR2 YYNGEE. Trimming pared 0 bases from V and 0 bases from J, leaving 8 bases between. The CDR3 length is 15 residues.

As regards this clone: Other DNA variants within this sample encode the same CDR3. The rearrangement joins TRBV19 to TRBJ2-7, with D tentatively TRBD1 (7 bases). This CDR3 has 13 amino acids. V was trimmed by 6 bases and J by 1 base, leaving 10 bases between them. Germline loops: CDR1 LNHDA, CDR2 SQIVND (reference sequence). CDR3 region: CASSRGESYEQYF. The CDR3 DNA reads TGTGCCAGTAGCAGGGGGGAATCCTACGAGCAGTACTTC. Drawing the rest from reference TRBV19 and TRBJ2-7, the complete variable domain is DGGITQSPKYLFRKEGQNVTLSCEQNLNHDAMYWYRQDPGQGLRLIYYSQIVNDFQKGDIAEGYSVSREKKESFPLTVTSAQKNPTAFYLCASSRGESYEQYFGPGTRLTVT.